The text below deals with one T cell receptor beta chain. Antigen specificity is unknown. These data come from a study of Tregs in tolerant kidney transplant recipients. General study results and limits: No direct test of biological reproducibility was done here. Nucleotide sequences could not be compared across some patients' samples due to primer changes. Tolerant patients' donor-specific Tregs expanded beyond overall Tregs, suggesting antigen-driven growth.

Related graft donors supplied nonmyeloablative bone marrow transplants, and mixed chimerism was transient. Unstimulated Tregs (CD4+CD25+CD127-) and CD4+CD25- non-Tregs were sorted from PBMCs. Profiled with immunoSEQ multiplex PCR; TCRdb holds only in-frame clones, not every one. Here the sample spans under 90,000 clones, roughly 90% being singletons. Sequenced here: CD4+ T cells from blood (PBMCs), sampled 24 months after the transplant. The TCR comes from a human patient who received a combined kidney and bone marrow transplant. T cells may partly derive from the graft donor.

CDR3 DNA: TGTGCCACCAGCAAGGAGGCTCCGGGCACAGATACGCAGTATTTT. Translating it yields CATSKEAPGTDTQYF. The chain joins TRBV15 to TRBJ2-3, with D possibly matching TRBD2 (5 bases). Trimming removed 4 bases from V and 1 base from J, with 12 bases in between. This CDR3 is built from 15 residues. Germline lookup yields CDR1 LNHNV and CDR2 YYDKDF (reference sequence).